A selection of T cell receptor beta chains follows, all from one sample in a study of T-cell memory formation after mild COVID-19. One entry per CDR3 protein, called by TCRdb with MiXCR from the 5' RACE reads. The sample includes fewer than 250,000 distinct CDR3 sequences, roughly a tenth of them seen just once. The sample comprised PBMCs or a T cell subset sorted from them (not recorded which). These receptors originate from a young man who had mild COVID-19 (a few samples of this study predate the infection). Cell type and time point are not known. The CDR3 runs from the conserved cysteine through the conserved F or W. A D gene is named only where the DNA matches it firmly. Size values are once, few and many counts, or a class for expanded clones, and some rows have none.

clone_size j_call v_call d_call cdr3_aa cdr3_nt
- TRBJ1-6 TRBV18 - CASSQLRGLGSPLHF TGTGCCAGCTCACAACTGCGGGGACTGGGATCACCCCTCCACTTT
few TRBJ2-3 TRBV6-5 - CASRQSKDTQYF TGTGCCAGCCGGCAGTCAAAGGATACGCAGTATTTT
- TRBJ2-5 TRBV20-1 TRBD2 CSAREGKFGLAGGETQYF TGCAGTGCTAGAGAAGGAAAGTTTGGACTAGCTGGGGGAGAGACCCAGTACTTC
few TRBJ1-1 TRBV11-2 TRBD1 CASSSQGSSTEAFF TGTGCCAGCAGCTCACAGGGGTCGTCCACTGAAGCTTTCTTT
few TRBJ2-5 TRBV5-1 TRBD2 CASSLGASGQETQYF TGCGCCAGCAGCTTGGGGGCTAGCGGCCAAGAGACCCAGTACTTC
- TRBJ1-1 TRBV5-4 - CASSFGPAEAFF TGTGCCAGCAGCTTCGGACCGGCTGAAGCTTTCTTT
- TRBJ1-4 TRBV7-9 TRBD1 CASSQGQGSEKLFF TGTGCCAGCTCGCAGGGACAGGGGAGTGAAAAACTGTTTTTT
- TRBJ1-2 TRBV7-2 TRBD1 CASSLHEGAHGYTF TGTGCCAGCAGCTTACACGAGGGGGCCCATGGCTACACCTTC
- TRBJ2-3 TRBV5-4 - CASSLAVAGGTQYF TGTGCCAGCAGCTTGGCAGTAGCCGGAGGTACGCAGTATTTT
- TRBJ2-2 TRBV19 TRBD1 CASSIRTGVAGELFF TGTGCCAGTAGTATAAGGACAGGGGTGGCCGGGGAGCTGTTTTTT
- TRBJ2-5 TRBV27 TRBD2 CASREGLAGRETQYF TGTGCCAGCCGCGAAGGACTAGCGGGTAGAGAGACCCAGTACTTC
few TRBJ1-1 TRBV5-1 TRBD1 CASSLGQGYSEAFF TGCGCCAGCAGCTTAGGACAGGGATACTCCGAAGCTTTCTTT
few TRBJ1-2 TRBV6-6 - CASSYNEGLYYGYTF TGTGCCAGCAGTTACAATGAGGGTCTCTACTATGGCTACACCTTC
- TRBJ1-2 TRBV5-1 - CASSLDGPYGYTF TGCGCCAGCAGCTTGGACGGGCCCTATGGCTACACCTTC
few TRBJ2-1 TRBV11-3 - CASSLGYDRPDYNEQFF TGTGCCAGCAGCTTAGGGTACGACAGGCCTGATTACAATGAGCAGTTCTTC
few TRBJ1-6 TRBV5-5 TRBD1 CASSGDGTVISPLHF TGTGCCAGCAGCGGAGACGGGACAGTAATCTCACCCCTCCACTTT
- TRBJ1-1 TRBV7-2 - CASSLDLQGHTEAFF TGTGCCAGCAGCTTAGACCTTCAGGGACACACTGAAGCTTTCTTT
- TRBJ2-3 TRBV20-1 TRBD1 CSALDRVTTDTQYF TGCAGTGCGCTAGACAGGGTGACCACAGATACGCAGTATTTT
few TRBJ1-5 TRBV2 TRBD1 CASSEARNRGPQPQHF TGTGCCAGCAGTGAAGCTAGGAACAGGGGGCCCCAGCCCCAGCATTTT
- TRBJ1-2 TRBV28 TRBD1 CASSRTGQGYGYTF TGTGCCAGCAGTCGAACGGGACAGGGTTATGGCTACACCTTC
- TRBJ2-3 TRBV7-3 - CASSFGTATDTQYF TGTGCCAGCAGCTTCGGAACAGCCACAGATACGCAGTATTTT
few TRBJ1-6 TRBV5-1 - CASSLGRDSPLHF TGCGCCAGCAGCTTGGGTCGGGATTCACCCCTCCACTTT
few TRBJ1-1 TRBV7-9 - CASSLGPRASANTEAFF TGTGCCAGCAGCTTAGGTCCCAGGGCCTCGGCGAACACTGAAGCTTTCTTT
- TRBJ2-7 TRBV7-9 - CASSPKGGGDYEQYF TGTGCCAGCAGCCCAAAGGGAGGAGGGGACTACGAGCAGTACTTC
few TRBJ2-5 TRBV20-1 TRBD2 CSAREASGGARETQYF TGCAGTGCGCGAGAGGCTAGCGGGGGGGCCCGTGAGACCCAGTACTTC
many TRBJ2-3 TRBV7-2 - CASSSFSTDTQYF TGTGCCAGCAGCTCCTTTAGCACAGATACGCAGTATTTT
few TRBJ1-2 TRBV20-1 - CSARELRGYTF TGCAGTGCTAGGGAGCTGCGTGGCTACACCTTC
few TRBJ2-5 TRBV4-3 - CASSQVGRGTQETQYF TGCGCCAGCAGCCAAGTGGGTCGCGGGACTCAAGAGACCCAGTACTTC
few TRBJ2-7 TRBV12-3/TRBV12-4 - CASSPRSLSEQYF TGTGCCAGCAGTCCTCGGTCTCTCTCCGAGCAGTACTTC
many TRBJ2-5 TRBV5-1 - CASSLMGEPQETQYF TGCGCCAGCAGCTTGATGGGGGAGCCCCAAGAGACCCAGTACTTC
- TRBJ2-5 TRBV27 - CASSFRGRSQETQYF TGTGCCAGCAGTTTTCGGGGCCGCAGCCAAGAGACCCAGTACTTC
- TRBJ1-2 TRBV7-2 - CASSLTGFWGYTF TGTGCCAGCAGTCTTACAGGGTTCTGGGGCTACACCTTC
few TRBJ1-1 TRBV5-1 TRBD1 CASSLMTGGPTEAFF TGCGCCAGCAGCTTGATGACAGGGGGCCCCACTGAAGCTTTCTTT
many TRBJ2-1 TRBV28 - CASLRQVSNEQFF TGTGCCAGCCTCAGACAGGTTTCCAATGAGCAGTTCTTC
many TRBJ2-2 TRBV7-2 - CASSLEPGSNTGELFF TGTGCCAGCAGCTTAGAGCCGGGGTCGAACACCGGGGAGCTGTTTTTT
many TRBJ2-3 TRBV7-2 - CASSLTGTTDTQYF TGTGCCAGCAGCTTAACGGGGACCACAGATACGCAGTATTTT
few TRBJ1-2 TRBV6-1 - CASSEDGRNYGYTF TGTGCCAGCAGTGAGGACGGACGAAACTATGGCTACACCTTC
- TRBJ2-1 TRBV29-1 - CSVEDRFIEQFF TGCAGCGTTGAAGACCGGTTTATTGAGCAGTTCTTC
few TRBJ1-5 TRBV7-9 - CASSLGGGGNQPQHF TGTGCCAGCAGCTTAGGGGGTGGAGGCAATCAGCCCCAGCATTTT
- TRBJ2-7 TRBV7-9 - CASSPPGRTYEQYF TGTGCCAGCAGCCCCCCGGGCCGCACCTACGAGCAGTACTTC
- TRBJ1-5 TRBV6-6 - CASSPPGSGNQPQHF TGTGCCAGCAGTCCCCCGGGCAGCGGCAATCAGCCCCAGCATTTT
- TRBJ2-5 TRBV11-2 TRBD1 CASSLRSGTVGETQYF TGTGCCAGCAGCTTACGCTCCGGGACAGTGGGGGAGACCCAGTACTTC
- TRBJ1-5 TRBV29-1 TRBD1 CSVKGQSNQPQHF TGCAGCGTCAAGGGACAGAGCAATCAGCCCCAGCATTTT
few TRBJ1-2 TRBV7-6 TRBD1 CASSSRSGQGFYGYTF TGTGCCAGCAGCTCACGTTCGGGACAGGGTTTCTATGGCTACACCTTC
few TRBJ2-2 TRBV4-3 - CASSSAGQTGGELFF TGCGCCAGCTCCTCAGCGGGCCAGACGGGGGGGGAGCTGTTTTTT
many TRBJ1-2 TRBV27 TRBD1 CASSQTGDGYTF TGTGCCAGCAGTCAGACAGGGGATGGCTACACCTTC
- TRBJ1-6 TRBV4-2 - CASSPPKVSNNSPLHF TGTGCCAGCAGCCCACCTAAAGTCAGTAACAATTCACCCCTCCACTTT
few TRBJ2-2 TRBV24-1 TRBD1 CATSARTGEAGELFF TGTGCCACCAGCGCCCGGACAGGGGAAGCCGGGGAGCTGTTTTTT
few TRBJ1-1 TRBV5-4 - CASSLIVENTEAFF TGTGCCAGCAGCTTGATCGTGGAGAACACTGAAGCTTTCTTT
- TRBJ2-3 TRBV7-3 TRBD1 CASSIQGASLGSPTDTQYF TGTGCCAGCAGCATCCAGGGGGCGAGTTTGGGGAGCCCGACAGATACGCAGTATTTT
- TRBJ1-5 TRBV4-3 - CASSQTVRGQPQHF TGCGCCAGCAGCCAAACGGTTCGGGGACAGCCCCAGCATTTT
few TRBJ1-1 TRBV9 - CASSVDQTTEAFF TGTGCCAGCAGCGTAGACCAAACCACTGAAGCTTTCTTT
few TRBJ1-2 TRBV5-1 TRBD1 CASSPGDSRYTF TGCGCCAGCAGCCCCGGGGACAGCCGCTACACCTTC
- TRBJ2-7 TRBV30 - CAWRDARVGAVYEQYF TGTGCCTGGAGGGACGCCCGCGTCGGGGCAGTTTACGAGCAGTACTTC
few TRBJ2-3 TRBV27 TRBD2 CASSLRLAGGITDTQYF TGTGCCAGCAGTTTACGTCTAGCGGGGGGGATCACAGATACGCAGTATTTT